This is a list of T cell receptor beta chains from one sample in a study of T cell responses to AZD1222 COVID-19 vaccine. Measured with immunoSEQ multiplex PCR; TCRdb has only the in-frame clones, and not every one. The data show under 100,000 clones, about nine tenths seen once. The source material was peripheral blood, sampled 28 days after the second AZD1222 dose. These receptors came from an adult who received the AZD1222 COVID-19 vaccine. The CDR3 runs from the conserved cysteine through the conserved F or W. Each record gives: J gene, D gene, CDR3 length, V gene, clone size, CDR3 DNA, CDR3 protein. The D gene is left open where the match is weak. Clone size is not always given. Where it is, it says once, few, many or a class for expanded clones.

TRBJ2-1	NA	14	TRBV10-3	NA	TGTGCCTCGTTATCTGGTTACTCCAACAATGAGCAGTTCTTC	CASLSGYSNNEQFF
TRBJ2-2	NA	16	TRBV7-6	NA	TGTGCCAGCAGCTCCAATTGGAGGGAGGACACCGGGGAGCTGTTTTTT	CASSSNWREDTGELFF
TRBJ2-3	NA	14	TRBV4-1	NA	TGCGCCAGCAGCCCGGAAAGGTCCCCTCATACGCAGTATTTT	CASSPERSPHTQYF
TRBJ1-1	NA	14	TRBV4-3	NA	TGCGCCAGCAGCCAGGGTAATATGAACACTGAAGCTTTCTTT	CASSQGNMNTEAFF
TRBJ1-1	NA	16	TRBV6-5	NA	TGTGCCAGCAGTTACCTGCACTTCGAAATGAACACTGAAGCTTTCTTT	CASSYLHFEMNTEAFF
TRBJ2-1	NA	15	TRBV25-1	NA	TGTGCCAGCAGTGAAATCCGGGACCAGTACAATGAGCAGTTCTTC	CASSEIRDQYNEQFF
TRBJ1-2	NA	14	TRBV5-4	NA	TGTGCCAGCAGCTTGGCCGCCGGGACGGATGGCTACACCTTC	CASSLAAGTDGYTF
TRBJ1-4	NA	14	TRBV4-3	few	TGCGCCAGCAGCGGGGGGCTGGCTAATGAAAAACTGTTTTTT	CASSGGLANEKLFF
TRBJ1-1	NA	15	TRBV4-2	NA	TGTGCCAGCAGCCAAGATCGGGGGATAGGCACTGAAGCTTTCTTT	CASSQDRGIGTEAFF
TRBJ1-5	NA	14	TRBV6-5	NA	TGTGCCAGCGGAATCAGAGGCTACAATCAGCCCCAGCATTTT	CASGIRGYNQPQHF
TRBJ2-3	NA	15	TRBV2	NA	TGTGCCAGCAGTGAAGTGGGCGGAAACACAGATACGCAGTATTTT	CASSEVGGNTDTQYF
TRBJ2-3	NA	11	TRBV3-1/TRBV3-2	NA	TGTGCCAGCAGCCAAGCAGATACGCAGTATTTT	CASSQADTQYF
TRBJ1-6	TRBD1	16	TRBV10-3	NA	TGTGCCATCAGTGAGACAGGGGATGACTATAATTCACCCCTCCACTTT	CAISETGDDYNSPLHF
TRBJ2-1	NA	13	TRBV6-4	NA	TGTGCCAGCAGCGCAAGGAGAAACAATGAGCAGTTCTTC	CASSARRNNEQFF
TRBJ1-1	TRBD1	15	TRBV6-5	NA	TGTGCCAGCAGCCGTCTTCCGGGACAGGGAGGTGAAGCTTTCTTT	CASSRLPGQGGEAFF
TRBJ1-2	TRBD1	13	TRBV7-8	once	TGTGCCAGCAGCAACCGACAGGGCGCTGGCTACACCTTC	CASSNRQGAGYTF
TRBJ1-2	NA	12	TRBV29-1	NA	TGCAGCGTCTCCAGGGGCGCCGATGGCTACACCTTC	CSVSRGADGYTF
TRBJ2-2	NA	13	TRBV30	NA	TGTGCCTGGAGCGCGGGAAACACCGGGGAGCTGTTTTTT	CAWSAGNTGELFF
TRBJ1-5	NA	13	TRBV11-2	few	TGTGCCAGCAGCTTAGGTACAGACCAGCCCCAGCATTTT	CASSLGTDQPQHF
TRBJ2-2	NA	17	TRBV7-9	NA	TGTGCCAGCAGCTTAGCGCCGGGTTGGGTAGGCACCGGGGAGCTGTTTTTT	CASSLAPGWVGTGELFF
TRBJ1-5	NA	13	TRBV6-5	NA	TGTGCCAGCAGTTTTTTGGGGAATCAGCCCCAGCATTTT	CASSFLGNQPQHF
TRBJ1-2	NA	14	TRBV11-1	few	TGTGCCAGCAGCTCGACAGGCTCGGGCTATGGCTACACCTTC	CASSSTGSGYGYTF
TRBJ2-1	NA	13	TRBV6-1	few	TGTGCCAGCAGTGAAGACACACACAATGAGCAGTTCTTC	CASSEDTHNEQFF
TRBJ1-2	NA	13	TRBV7-2	NA	TGTGCCAGCAGCTTCGTAGACTGGGATGGCTACACCTTC	CASSFVDWDGYTF
TRBJ1-4	NA	15	TRBV5-6	NA	TGTGCCAGCAGCTTGGCCTTGGGGCAGGCGGAAAAACTGTTTTTT	CASSLALGQAEKLFF
TRBJ1-3	NA	13	TRBV20-1	NA	TGCAGTGCGAGTAGGGGGTTCCGAGACACCATATATTTT	CSASRGFRDTIYF
TRBJ2-2	NA	15	TRBV27	NA	TGTGCCAGCAGCCCCGGGCAGGGGACCACCGGGGAGCTGTTTTTT	CASSPGQGTTGELFF
TRBJ2-5	NA	12	TRBV7-2	NA	TGTGCCAGCAGCCCCCAGGGGGAGACCCAGTACTTC	CASSPQGETQYF
TRBJ2-2	TRBD1	18	TRBV27	once	TGTGCCAGCAGTTTATCCGCAGGGGGTCGGGGTTGGACCGGGGAGCTGTTTTTT	CASSLSAGGRGWTGELFF
TRBJ2-7	TRBD2	13	TRBV10-3	NA	TGTGCCATCAGTGAAGCGGGGGGCTACGAGCAGTACTTC	CAISEAGGYEQYF
TRBJ2-2	TRBD2	15	TRBV11-3	NA	TGTGCCAGCAGCTTGGGGCGGGGGGGCACCGGGGAGCTGTTTTTT	CASSLGRGGTGELFF
TRBJ1-6	NA	11	TRBV20-1	NA	TGCAGTGCTAGAGGGGTTTCTGCCCTCCACTTT	CSARGVSALHF
TRBJ1-2	NA	13	TRBV7-6	few	TGTGCCAGCAGCCCGGACAGAAACTATGGCTACACCTTC	CASSPDRNYGYTF
TRBJ1-5	NA	15	TRBV6-1	NA	TGTGCCAGCAGTGAGACAGACTATAGCAATCAGCCCCAGCATTTT	CASSETDYSNQPQHF
TRBJ2-3	TRBD2	17	TRBV5-1	NA	TGCGCCAGCAGCGCAAACCTAGCGGGGACGAGCACAGATACGCAGTATTTT	CASSANLAGTSTDTQYF
TRBJ1-2	NA	13	TRBV5-5	once	TGTGCCAGCAGAACGCAGGGAATGCATGGCTACACCTTC	CASRTQGMHGYTF
TRBJ1-1	TRBD1	17	TRBV27	NA	TGTGCCAGCAGTTCACAGGGGGCGCGGACCTTGGGCACTGAAGCTTTCTTT	CASSSQGARTLGTEAFF
TRBJ1-2	NA	12	TRBV4-2	NA	TGTGCCAGCAGCCAAGATTACGGAGGCTACACCTTC	CASSQDYGGYTF
TRBJ2-1	TRBD2	15	TRBV11-2	NA	TGTGCCAGCAGCCGGGTGCGGGGGACGTACAATGAGCAGTTCTTC	CASSRVRGTYNEQFF
TRBJ1-1	TRBD1	13	TRBV12-3/TRBV12-4	NA	TGTGCCAGCAGTGGGGACAGGTGGACTGAAGCTTTCTTT	CASSGDRWTEAFF